This T cell receptor (beta chain) was observed in a study of human T cells and chemical hapten exposure. MiXCR was run by TCRdb on the RACE reads, yielding one entry per CDR3 protein. This table holds 270,000 or so distinct CDR3 sequences, around 7.7% found once. This clonotype was picked up many times. Time point specified: pre-sensitization, week 0. Sample treatment: therapeutic diphenylcyclopropenone sensitization with weekly scalp DPC. Between the trimmed V and J ends, which lost 5 bases and 1 base, there was a span of 20 bases. Looked up from germline, CDR1 is MNHEY and CDR2 is SVGAGI. The CDR3 has 17 residues.

This TCR derives from a man younger than 30 with alopecia areata. Some clones in this sample may be carry-over from other donors' samples. The chain uses TRBV6-5 and TRBJ1-1; no definite D call. The sequences come from whole blood, collected in connection with sensitization to the hapten diphenylcyclopropenone (DPC). As DNA, the CDR3 is TGTGCCAGCAGTACCCAGGACCGGCTGCCATCGAACACTGAAGCTTTCTTT. As protein: CASSTQDRLPSNTEAFF.